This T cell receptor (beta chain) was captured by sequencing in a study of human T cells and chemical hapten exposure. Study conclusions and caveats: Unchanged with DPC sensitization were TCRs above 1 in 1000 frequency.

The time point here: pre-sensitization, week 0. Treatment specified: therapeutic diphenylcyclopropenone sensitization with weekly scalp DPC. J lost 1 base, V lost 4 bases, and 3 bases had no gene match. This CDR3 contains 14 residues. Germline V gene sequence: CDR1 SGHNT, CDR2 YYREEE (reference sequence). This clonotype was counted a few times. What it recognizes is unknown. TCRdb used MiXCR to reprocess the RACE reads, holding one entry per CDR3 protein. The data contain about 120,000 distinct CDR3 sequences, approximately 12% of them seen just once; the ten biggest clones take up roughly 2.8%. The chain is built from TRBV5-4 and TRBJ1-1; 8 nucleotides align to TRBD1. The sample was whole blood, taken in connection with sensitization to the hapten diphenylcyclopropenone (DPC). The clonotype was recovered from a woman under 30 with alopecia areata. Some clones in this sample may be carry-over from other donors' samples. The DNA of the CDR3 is TGTGCCAGCAGCGGGGGACAGGCGAACACTGAAGCTTTCTTT. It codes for CASSGGQANTEAFF.